What follows are 27 T cell receptor beta chains derived from one specimen sequenced in a study of early T cells in non-severe SARS-CoV-2 infection. One entry per CDR3 protein results from TCRdb running MiXCR on the 5' RACE reads. The repertoire holds about 81,000 distinct CDR3 sequences, with 11% to 15% as singletons. Input material: whole blood. These receptors came from an adult who was a healthcare worker with PCR-confirmed SARS-CoV-2 infection or an uninfected control (not recorded which).

This clonotype has more than one count but fewer than ten. The chain joins TRBV9 to TRBJ2-1; no firm D call. Looked up from germline, CDR1 is SGDLS and CDR2 is YYNGEE. The V end lost 0 bases, the J end lost 6 bases, and 4 bases lay between the germline ends. This CDR3 spans 12 amino acids. As DNA, the CDR3 is TGTGCCAGCAGCGTAGATGGCAATGAGCAGTTCTTC. This codes for CASSVDGNEQFF.

CDR3 sequence (DNA): TGTGCCAGCAGCTTCGGGCGGCTTTGGGCGCTCTACGAGCAGTACTTC. Its protein product is CASSFGRLWALYEQYF. The rearrangement joins TRBV5-6 to TRBJ2-7; D not resolved. Trimming took 2 bases from V and 3 from J, leaving 18 bases between them. CDR1 and CDR2 from the germline V gene are SGHDT and YYEEEE. The CDR3 length is 16 residues.

The J gene is TRBJ2-3, the V gene TRBV4-3; no clear D. Germline V gene data show CDR1 as LGHNA and CDR2 as YSLEER. Trimming pared 3 bases from V and 5 bases from J, leaving 9 bases between. This CDR3 is 13 amino acids long. In nucleotides, the CDR3 is TGCGCCAGCAGCCAGGAAGAAGGAGATACGCAGTATTTT. Its protein is CASSQEEGDTQYF.

This clonotype showed up many times. The chain recombines TRBV29-1 with TRBJ2-7, with D possibly being TRBD1 (6 bases). The CDR3 sequence is 13 residues long. V was pared by 6 bases and J by 1 base, with 13 bases between. The V gene's germline CDR1 is SQVTM and CDR2 ANQGSEA. CDR3 in DNA: TGCAGCGTCCGGGACACTTCGTCCTACGAGCAGTACTTC. It is translated as CSVRDTSSYEQYF.

The chain employs TRBV7-2 and TRBJ1-2, with D maybe TRBD1 (5 bases). Deletions cut 0 bases from V and 8 bases from J, with 13 bases between. The CDR3 has 14 amino acids. Germline CDR1 SGHTA, CDR2 FQGNSA. The CDR3 bases are TGTGCCAGCAGCTTAGCGCGGATAGGGGACGGCTACACCTTC. This translates into CASSLARIGDGYTF. Based on the CDR3 plus reference TRBV7-2 and TRBJ1-2, the full variable domain is GAGVSQSPSNKVTEKGKDVELRCDPISGHTALYWYRQSLGQGLEFLIYFQGNSAPDKSGLPSDRFSAERTGGSVSTLTIQRTQQEDSAVYLCASSLARIGDGYTFGSGTRLTVV.

The table lists this clonotype with many counts. The V gene is TRBV20-1, the J gene TRBJ1-1; TRBD1 matches at 7 bases. The germline CDR1 and CDR2 sequences are DFQATT and SNEGSKA (reference sequence). V trimming: 3 bases; J trimming: 5 bases; junction bases outside the gene matches: 9. This CDR3 comprises 14 residues. The CDR3 coding sequence is TGCAGTGCTAGCATGACAGGGTTAAGGACTGAAGCTTTCTTT. Residues: CSASMTGLRTEAFF.

This clonotype appeared a few times. The V and J genes are TRBV20-1 and TRBJ1-5, with 10 positions matching TRBD1. From germline, CDR1 is DFQATT and CDR2 SNEGSKA (reference sequence). The CDR3 has 16 amino acids. V lost 3 bases to trimming and J lost 5 bases; unmatched junction nucleotides: 10. This CDR3 is CSASWGIGTGDQPQHF. The CDR3 region has the DNA TGCAGTGCTAGCTGGGGAATCGGGACAGGGGATCAGCCCCAGCATTTT.

V gene TRBV20-1 combines with J gene TRBJ2-1; TRBD2 matches at 11 bases. The V and J ends lost 5 bases and 0 bases, in that order; junction bases with no gene match: 3. Germline CDR1 reads DFQATT; CDR2 reads SNEGSKA (reference sequence). The CDR3 covers 15 residues. Here the CDR3 reads CSAGTSGYSYNEQFF. The CDR3 region has the DNA TGCAGTGCTGGGACTAGCGGTTACTCCTACAATGAGCAGTTCTTC.

This clonotype was seen many times. The chain couples TRBV5-8 to TRBJ2-6; 9 bases fit TRBD1. The ends lost 5 bases at V and 0 bases at J; junction bases unmatched: 12. CDR1 SGHTS and CDR2 YDEGEE come from the germline V gene. This CDR3 spans 19 amino acids. CDR3 region: CASSPGTGYSISGANVLTF. As DNA, the CDR3 is TGTGCCAGCAGTCCCGGGACAGGGTATTCTATCTCTGGGGCCAACGTCCTGACTTTC.

This clonotype was counted a few times. This sequence joins TRBV7-2 and TRBJ2-7; no reliable D call. The CDR3 is made up of 14 amino acids. Germline V gene lookup returns CDR1 SGHTA and CDR2 FQGNSA. V was shortened by 2 bases and J by 0 bases, with 8 bases between the two germline ends. The CDR3 DNA sequence: TGTGCCAGCAGCTTAAGTCGAAGCTCCTACGAGCAGTACTTC. This gives the protein CASSLSRSSYEQYF.

The V call is TRBV6-2 or TRBV6-3, the J call TRBJ1-6; D is ambiguous. Trimming removed 0 bases from V and 9 bases from J, with 21 bases in between. The CDR3 spans 18 residues. Germline CDR1 MNHEY, CDR2 SVGEGT. The DNA for the CDR3 is TGTGCCAGCAGTTACTCGATCTTAAGATCCCTCATCGGTTCACCCCTCCACTTT. Its translation: CASSYSILRSLIGSPLHF.

There are a few counts of this clonotype. This sequence joins TRBV30 and TRBJ2-3; 10 bases map to TRBD1. V shed 1 base, J shed 3 bases, and the junction held 1 base outside the gene matches. This CDR3 has 14 amino acids. Germline assignment: CDR1 GTSNPN and CDR2 SVGIG (reference sequence). The CDR3 DNA reads TGTGCCTGGAGTGAGGGACAGGGGACAGATACGCAGTATTTT. Residues: CAWSEGQGTDTQYF.

This clonotype appeared a few times. The chain carries TRBV20-1 and TRBJ1-1; D possibly corresponds to TRBD1 (6 bases). V dropped 6 bases and J dropped 4 bases, with 12 bases sitting between them. Germline CDR1 and CDR2: DFQATT and SNEGSKA (reference sequence). The CDR3 contains 12 residues. The CDR3 loop reads CSAPEGGTEAFF. As DNA, the CDR3 is TGCAGTGCACCCGAGGGGGGCACTGAAGCTTTCTTT.

The chain combines TRBV9 with TRBJ2-5; D is uncertain. Trimming shortened V by 1 base and J by 0 bases, and 7 bases separated the two germline ends. CDR3 length equals 14 residues. CDR1 and CDR2 (germline): SGDLS, YYNGEE. CDR3 sequence (DNA): TGTGCCAGCAGCGTATACGGAAACCAAGAGACCCAGTACTTC. It specifies CASSVYGNQETQYF.

The rearrangement uses TRBV14 and TRBJ2-1, with D unresolved. The germline gives CDR1 SGHDN, CDR2 FVKESK. V lost 3 bases and J lost 8, with 17 bases in between. The CDR3 is made up of 15 amino acids. In nucleotides, the CDR3 is TGTGCCAGCAGCCATTGGGTATTGAGTGGCGATGAGCAGTTCTTC. Amino acids: CASSHWVLSGDEQFF.

The chain employs TRBV29-1 and TRBJ2-3; TRBD1 might be the D (5 bases). Germline lookup yields CDR1 SQVTM and CDR2 ANQGSEA. This CDR3 has 11 amino acids. V was trimmed by 5 bases and J by 4 bases, leaving 7 bases between them. DNA for the CDR3: TGCAGCGTTAGGGGCCCAGATACGCAGTATTTT. It specifies CSVRGPDTQYF.

The V and J genes are TRBV2 and TRBJ1-2; 8 bases match TRBD1. The V segment lost 8 bases and the J segment 7 bases; nucleotides outside the gene matches: 6. CDR3 length: 12 amino acids. The germline V gene encodes CDR1 SNHLY and CDR2 FYNNEI. CDR3 sequence: CASGQGPLGYTF. DNA for the CDR3: TGTGCCAGCGGACAGGGTCCCCTTGGCTACACCTTC.

This clonotype was found a few times. The chain combines TRBV27 with TRBJ2-7; no clear D. The length of the CDR3 is 15 residues. V was shortened by 8 bases and J by 2 bases, with 19 bases between the two germline ends. Germline lookup yields CDR1 MNHEY and CDR2 SMNVEV (reference sequence). The CDR3 protein is CASGSATTPAYEQYF. As DNA, the CDR3 is TGTGCCAGCGGATCCGCAACAACCCCCGCCTACGAGCAGTACTTC.

This clonotype has a count of ten or more. The rearrangement uses TRBV7-2 and TRBJ2-3; tentative D call: TRBD2 (5 bases). With 4 bases removed from V and 4 bases from J, the gap between germline ends came to 12 bases. The CDR3 is made up of 14 amino acids. From germline, CDR1 is SGHTA and CDR2 FQGNSA. The CDR3 spells CASSSGLGADTQYF. In nucleotides, the CDR3 is TGTGCCAGCAGCTCAGGACTGGGAGCAGATACGCAGTATTTT. Full variable domain (outside the CDR3, taken from reference TRBV7-2 and TRBJ2-3): GAGVSQSPSNKVTEKGKDVELRCDPISGHTALYWYRQSLGQGLEFLIYFQGNSAPDKSGLPSDRFSAERTGGSVSTLTIQRTQQEDSAVYLCASSSGLGADTQYFGPGTRLTVL.

The V call is TRBV29-1, the J call TRBJ1-1, with a tentative D call TRBD1 (6 bases). The CDR3 has 12 amino acids. V lost 6 bases, J lost 2 bases, and 10 bases lay in between. Germline loops: CDR1 SQVTM, CDR2 ANQGSEA. Here the CDR3 reads CSVQGINTEAFF. Here the CDR3 DNA reads TGCAGCGTCCAGGGGATCAACACTGAAGCTTTCTTT.

V usage is TRBV30 and J usage is TRBJ2-7; no firm D call. The CDR3 consists of 10 residues. The germline V and J ends were trimmed by 1 base and 5 bases, with 3 bases remaining between them. Per the germline V gene, CDR1 is GTSNPN and CDR2 is SVGIG (reference sequence). CDR3 protein: CAWSDNEQYF. As DNA, the CDR3 is TGTGCCTGGAGTGACAACGAGCAGTACTTC.

The J gene is TRBJ2-1, the V gene TRBV6-2 or TRBV6-3, with 8 nucleotides matching TRBD1. The CDR3 runs to 16 residues. CDR1 is MNHEY and CDR2 is SVGEGT in the germline V gene. V lost 5 bases, J lost 8 bases, and 14 bases stayed unmatched. This CDR3 is CASSPRAGQAGDEQFF. CDR3 in DNA: TGTGCCAGCAGTCCCCGGGCGGGACAGGCTGGTGATGAGCAGTTCTTC.

Written as DNA, the CDR3 is TGCGCCAGCAGCTCCGGGACTAGCAGCTACAATGAGCAGTTCTTC. Encoded protein: CASSSGTSSYNEQFF. The chain combines TRBV5-1 with TRBJ2-1; TRBD2 matches 9 bases. The CDR3 has 15 amino acids. Germline CDR1 reads SGHRS; CDR2 reads YFSETQ. Trimming removed 3 bases from V and 3 bases from J; junction bases left unmatched: 4. Supplemented by reference TRBV5-1 and TRBJ2-1, the full variable domain reads KAGVTQTPRYLIKTRGQQVTLSCSPISGHRSVSWYQQTPGQGLQFLFEYFSETQRNKGNFPGRFSGRQFSNSRSEMNVSTLELGDSALYLCASSSGTSSYNEQFFGPGTRLTVL.

This chain connects TRBV29-1 to TRBJ2-1; perhaps TRBD1 as D (8 bases). The ends were cut back, 7 bases at V and 7 bases at J, with 17 bases in the middle. The germline V gene has CDR1 SQVTM and CDR2 ANQGSEA. The CDR3 consists of 13 residues. CDR3 amino acids: CSAATGGGNEQFF. CDR3 in DNA: TGCAGCGCCGCCACAGGGGGGGGGAATGAGCAGTTCTTC.

A few counts support this clonotype. The chain couples TRBV2 to TRBJ1-4, with 9 bases matching TRBD1. The V gene's germline CDR1 is SNHLY and CDR2 FYNNEI. The trim removed 6 bases at V and 7 bases at J, leaving 6 bases unmatched. This CDR3 spans 14 amino acids. The CDR3 spells CASRGTGSTEKLFF. CDR3 DNA: TGTGCCAGCAGGGGGACAGGGTCAACTGAAAAACTGTTTTTT.

CDR3 loop: CASSEGGRNSPLHF. DNA of the CDR3: TGTGCCAGCAGTGAAGGGGGTAGGAATTCACCCCTCCACTTT. The chain couples TRBV2 to TRBJ1-6, with unresolved D. This CDR3 is built from 14 residues. The germline gives CDR1 SNHLY, CDR2 FYNNEI. V was cut by 1 base and J by 7 bases, with 8 bases left in between. The variable domain in full, completed from reference TRBV2 and TRBJ1-6, reads EPEVTQTPSHQVTQMGQEVILRCVPISNHLYFYWYRQILGQKVEFLVSFYNNEISEKSEIFDDQFSVERPDGSNFTLKIRSTKLEDSAMYFCASSEGGRNSPLHFGNGTRLTVT.

This clonotype was counted a few times. The V gene is TRBV2, the J gene TRBJ1-1; D not resolved. The CDR3 extends over 10 amino acids. The germline CDR1 and CDR2 sequences are SNHLY and FYNNEI. Trimming cost V 1 base and J 11 bases, with 5 bases left between them. The CDR3 nucleotides are TGTGCCAGCAGTGAAGAGTGGGCTTTCTTT. Its translation: CASSEEWAFF.